The 26 T cell receptor beta chains below were found in one sample sequenced in a study of T cells in Graves' hyperthyroidism and ophthalmopathy. From RNA transcripts, TCR beta CDR3 regions were amplified. During a first-round RT-PCR of the TCR CDR3, the HTBI primer set was used. TCRdb re-analysed the multiplex PCR reads in MiXCR, keeping a single row per CDR3 protein. This sample yields 130,000 to 150,000 distinct CDR3 sequences, of which roughly 23% are seen a single time; around two thirds belongs to the top ten. Material for sequencing was blood. Receptors were obtained from a woman in her forties or fifties with Graves' hyperthyroidism that later progressed to Graves' ophthalmopathy.

Remarks on this clonotype: This may be a read error: a much more frequent sequence differs by one nucleotide. The chain carries TRBV29-1 and TRBJ2-3; 7 positions agree with TRBD2. From germline, CDR1 is SQVTM and CDR2 ANQGSEA. This CDR3 comprises 12 residues. J lost 3 bases, V lost 4 bases, and 1 base had no gene match. The CDR3 bases are TGCAGCGTTGCACTAGCGACAGATACGCAGTATTTT. This codes for CSVALATDTQYF.

V and J are TRBV11-1 and TRBJ2-1; 12 bases are a match to TRBD2. The CDR3 is made up of 15 amino acids. Losses at the gene ends were 6 bases for V and 6 bases for J; bases not matched to a gene: 6. CDR1 and CDR2 (germline): SGHAT, FQDESV (reference sequence). The CDR3: CASSQGLAGTNEQFF. CDR3 DNA sequence: TGTGCCAGCAGTCAAGGACTAGCGGGAACCAATGAGCAGTTCTTC.

Only a few counts were recorded for this clonotype. This sequence joins TRBV7-9 and TRBJ2-5; D perhaps matches TRBD1 (6 bases). CDR1 is SEHNR and CDR2 is FQNEAQ in the germline V gene (reference sequence). V lost 8 bases and J lost 5, with 21 bases in between. There are 15 residues in the CDR3. The CDR3 loop is CASQTGTRPSETQYF. For the CDR3, the DNA is TGTGCCAGCCAGACCGGGACACGACCTTCTGAGACCCAGTACTTC.

This clonotype was seen many times. The rearrangement links TRBV2 to TRBJ2-5; TRBD2 agrees at 8 bases. J was trimmed by 6 bases and V by 5 bases; bases with no gene match: 11. Germline V CDR1 and CDR2: SNHLY, FYNNEI. The CDR3 runs to 15 residues. The DNA of the CDR3 is TGTGCCAGCAGTCCAGGAGCGGGAGCGGGAAAGACCCAGTACTTC. This sequence encodes CASSPGAGAGKTQYF.

This clonotype was counted ten times or more. The rearrangement uses TRBV5-8 and TRBJ2-1; 7 bases match TRBD1. The CDR3 has 14 amino acids. The ends lost 0 bases at V and 7 bases at J; junction bases unmatched: 4. Per the germline V gene, CDR1 is SGHTS and CDR2 is YDEGEE. CDR3 in DNA: TGTGCCAGCAGCTTGGAGGGGGCGAGGAATGAGCAGTTCTTC. Protein sequence: CASSLEGARNEQFF.

V usage is TRBV6-1 and J usage is TRBJ2-1, with TRBD2 matching 9 bases. The J call may be incorrect, as the DNA end agrees better with TRBJ2-7. The CDR3 loop spans 15 amino acids. Germline values: CDR1 MNHNS, CDR2 SASEGT. This chain's CDR3 is CASSQTSGAYNEQYF. CDR3 coding DNA: TGTGCCAGCAGTCAGACTAGCGGAGCTTACAATGAGCAGTACTTC.

This clonotype was seen many times. CDR3 nucleotides: TGCAGTGCTAGGTATAGATCCACCTACGAGCAGTACTTC. It specifies CSARYRSTYEQYF. The rearrangement joins TRBV20-1 to TRBJ2-7; D is unresolved. This CDR3 is built from 13 residues. The germline V gene encodes CDR1 DFQATT and CDR2 SNEGSKA (reference sequence). The V end lost 3 bases, the J end lost 2 bases, and 11 bases lay between the germline ends.

The sample holds many counts of this clonotype. J is TRBJ1-1 and V is TRBV28; D remains ambiguous. In germline, CDR1 is MDHEN, CDR2 SYDVKM. V lost 7 bases to trimming and J lost 0 bases, with 6 bases between them. This CDR3 has 12 amino acids. DNA of the CDR3: TGTGCCAGCAACGAGGTGAACACTGAAGCTTTCTTT. Its protein product is CASNEVNTEAFF.

In this sample, this clonotype turned up a few times. The rearrangement uses TRBV19 and TRBJ2-1; 9 nucleotides align to TRBD2. Looked up from germline, CDR1 is LNHDA and CDR2 is SQIVND (reference sequence). The J segment lost 6 bases and the V segment lost 2 bases, leaving 8 bases of the junction unmatched. The CDR3 loop spans 16 amino acids. The DNA of the CDR3 is TGTGCCAGTAGTATACAGTCTAGCGGGATAGGCAATGAGCAGTTCTTC. Its translation is CASSIQSSGIGNEQFF.

This clonotype was observed a few times. This chain connects TRBV20-1 to TRBJ1-4; D not certain. V was trimmed by 3 bases and J by 4 bases, leaving 12 bases between them. CDR3 length equals 14 residues. The germline CDR1 and CDR2 sequences are DFQATT and SNEGSKA (reference sequence). This chain's CDR3 is CSASRVDGNEKLFF. Written as DNA, the CDR3 is TGCAGTGCTAGTCGGGTCGATGGTAATGAAAAACTGTTTTTT.

Many counts were recorded for this clonotype. V gene TRBV12-3 or TRBV12-4 combines with J gene TRBJ1-1; 7 bases agree with TRBD1. The CDR3 contains 14 residues. With 1 base clipped from V and 5 bases from J, the junction kept 4 bases outside the gene matches. In DNA form, the CDR3 reads TGTGCCAGCAGTTTAGGGGCAGGGGGAACTGAAGCTTTCTTT. Translation gives CASSLGAGGTEAFF.

For the CDR3, the DNA is TGTGCCAGCAGTTCCCACAGGGGCTCTGGAAACACCATATATTTT. Encoded protein: CASSSHRGSGNTIYF. This sequence joins TRBV7-2 and TRBJ1-3, with 7 bases that match TRBD1. This CDR3 contains 15 residues. The germline gives CDR1 SGHTA, CDR2 FQGNSA. Unmatched junction bases numbered 5, after V lost 6 bases and J lost 0 bases.

In this sample, this clonotype turned up many times. This chain uses TRBV20-1 with TRBJ2-7; possible D gene TRBD2, 6 bases. With 2 bases removed from V and 4 bases from J, the gap between germline ends came to 12 bases. Per the germline V gene, CDR1 is DFQATT and CDR2 is SNEGSKA (reference sequence). CDR3 length: 13 residues. The CDR3 DNA reads TGCAGTGCTAGATGGCTAGCGAGGTACGAGCAGTACTTC. Translated, it gives CSARWLARYEQYF.

This chain uses TRBV28 with TRBJ1-1; 7 nucleotides agree with TRBD1. The junction had 18 bases not matched to a gene; V was cut back by 5 bases and J by 9 bases. The CDR3 loop spans 16 amino acids. Germline CDR1 is MDHEN and CDR2 is SYDVKM. The CDR3 reads CASSPLSTGTVAKAFF. CDR3 DNA: TGTGCCAGCAGTCCATTATCGACAGGGACCGTAGCCAAAGCTTTCTTT.

This sequence joins TRBV27 and TRBJ1-2, with 7 bases matching TRBD1. J was trimmed by 2 bases and V by 4 bases; bases with no gene match: 4. CDR3 size: 14 residues. Per the germline V gene, CDR1 is MNHEY and CDR2 is SMNVEV (reference sequence). The chain's CDR3 is CASSSEGQNYGYTF. The CDR3 DNA reads TGTGCCAGCAGTTCTGAGGGACAGAACTATGGCTACACCTTC.

In its sample, this clonotype was seen many times. The chain links TRBV3-1 to TRBJ2-1; the match to TRBD1 covers 9 bases. The germline V gene encodes CDR1 LGHDT and CDR2 YNNKEL (reference sequence). This CDR3 is built from 15 residues. V lost 1 base to trimming and J lost 10 bases; unmatched junction nucleotides: 8. The CDR3, as DNA: TGTGCCAGCAGCCAAGGGACAGGGGCCGGTTCGGAGCAGTTCTTC. Protein product: CASSQGTGAGSEQFF.

The V and J genes are TRBV7-9 and TRBJ1-1, with 7 bases fitting TRBD1. Germline V gene lookup returns CDR1 SEHNR and CDR2 FQNEAQ (reference sequence). The CDR3 runs to 13 residues. After removal of 8 bases from V and 0 bases from J, the junction contained 3 bases not matched to a gene. This CDR3 is CASVQGMNTEAFF. The CDR3 bases are TGTGCCAGCGTACAGGGGATGAACACTGAAGCTTTCTTT.

The table lists this clonotype with many counts. The J gene is TRBJ2-7, the V gene TRBV7-3, with D tentatively TRBD2 (6 bases). Per the germline V gene, CDR1 is SGHTA and CDR2 is FQGTGA. This CDR3 spans 15 amino acids. V was clipped by 1 base and J by 3 bases, with 13 bases between them. The CDR3 loop is CASSLNAGPIYEQYF. In DNA form, the CDR3 reads TGTGCCAGCAGCTTAAATGCGGGACCAATCTACGAGCAGTACTTC.

This clonotype occurred many times. The CDR3 sequence is CASSVGQGANGNQPQHF. As DNA, the CDR3 is TGTGCCAGCAGTGTGGGACAGGGGGCGAATGGCAATCAGCCCCAGCATTTT. The gene calls are TRBV6-1 and TRBJ1-5; 12 nucleotides agree with TRBD1. The V gene's germline CDR1 is MNHNS and CDR2 SASEGT. Unmatched junction bases numbered 6, after V lost 4 bases and J lost 2 bases. The CDR3 sequence is 17 residues long.

The sample holds many counts of this clonotype. The V call is TRBV11-2, the J call TRBJ2-3, with D perhaps being TRBD1 or TRBD2 (6 bases each). The length of the CDR3 is 16 residues. The V end was cut by 6 bases, the J end by 1 base, with 17 bases between. Germline values: CDR1 SGHAT, CDR2 FQNNGV. Written as DNA, the CDR3 is TGTGCCAGCAGTCTTGTAGGGGGGCGACGCACAGATACGCAGTATTTT. The encoded protein is CASSLVGGRRTDTQYF.

In its sample, this clonotype was seen many times. The rearrangement links TRBV24-1 to TRBJ2-1, with TRBD2 matching over 8 bases. CDR3 length: 16 amino acids. Trimming removed 0 bases from V and 4 bases from J; junction bases left unmatched: 4. The germline gives CDR1 KGHDR, CDR2 SFDVKD. The CDR3 DNA is TGTGCCACCAGTGATTTGTCTAGCGGGCCATACAATGAGCAGTTCTTC. Its protein is CATSDLSSGPYNEQFF.

This clonotype was recorded many times. The chain combines TRBV28 with TRBJ2-2, with D hard to call. The CDR3 covers 13 residues. Germline CDR1 is MDHEN and CDR2 is SYDVKM. V lost 4 bases, J lost 6 bases, and 9 bases lay in between. Here the CDR3 reads CASSSPGPGELFF. CDR3 nucleotides: TGTGCCAGCAGTTCTCCGGGTCCCGGGGAGCTGTTTTTT.

This clonotype was observed at least ten times. CDR3 DNA: TGTGCCTGGAGTGTAGGAGTGGGGTCCGAAGCTTTCTTT. The encoded protein is CAWSVGVGSEAFF. The chain carries TRBV30 and TRBJ1-1; D remains unclear. This CDR3 region has 13 residues. Germline CDR1 reads GTSNPN; CDR2 reads SVGIG (reference sequence). Trimming took off 0 bases at V and 8 bases at J, with 13 bases between the two ends.

This clonotype showed up many times. V is TRBV7-8 and J is TRBJ1-5; 9 bases agree with TRBD1. CDR3 length: 16 amino acids. V shed 5 bases and J 3 bases; nucleotides not matched to a gene: 8. Germline lookup yields CDR1 SGHVS and CDR2 FQNEAQ. CDR3 loop: CASSPLTGGPNQPQHF. The CDR3 region has the DNA TGTGCCAGCAGCCCCCTTACAGGGGGCCCCAATCAGCCCCAGCATTTT. The full variable domain, completed using reference TRBV7-8 and TRBJ1-5, is GAGVSQSPRYKVAKRGQDVALRCDPISGHVSLFWYQQALGQGPEFLTYFQNEAQLDKSGLPSDRFFAERPEGSVSTLKIQRTQQEDSAVYLCASSPLTGGPNQPQHFGDGTRLSIL.

The chain links TRBV19 to TRBJ1-1; a possible D gene is TRBD1 (6 bases). Looked up from germline, CDR1 is LNHDA and CDR2 is SQIVND (reference sequence). V lost 5 bases and J lost 11, with 15 bases in between. The length of the CDR3 is 12 residues. The CDR3 nucleotides read TGTGCCAGTAGTCCACCGACAGGTAACGCTTTCTTT. This translates into CASSPPTGNAFF.

This rearrangement joins TRBV11-2 to TRBJ2-1; D not resolved. In germline, CDR1 is SGHAT, CDR2 FQNNGV. The CDR3 is 11 amino acids. V dropped 3 bases and J dropped 8 bases, with 5 bases sitting between them. CDR3 sequence: CASSFNHEQFF. CDR3 nucleotide sequence: TGTGCCAGCAGCTTTAACCATGAGCAGTTCTTC.